Following are 5 T cell receptor beta chains from one sample sequenced in a study of cytomegalovirus exposure and HLA in healthy donors. Vbeta (60) and Jbeta (13) primers were used in the PCR. Measured with immunoSEQ multiplex PCR; TCRdb has only the in-frame clones, and not every one. The repertoire holds 35,000 to 45,000 clones, 45% to 55% seen once, with 6.2% in the top ten. Sample: PBMCs. These receptors were taken from a woman aged 40 to 49 in good health and CMV-seropositive.

The chain couples TRBV12-1 to TRBJ2-7; the table's D call TRBD2 went unverified against the DNA. TRBV12-1 is a pseudogene locus. This CDR3 is 18 amino acids long. The CDR3 sequence is CASSFKSSGGGVSYEQYF. The CDR3 nucleotides are TGTGCCAGCAGCTTTAAGTCGTCCGGGGGGGGTGTCTCCTACGAGCAGTACTTC.

The chain links TRBV25-1 to TRBJ1-6; D is unresolved. V was trimmed by 1 base and J by 0 bases, leaving 7 bases between them. This CDR3 is built from 16 residues. The V gene's germline CDR1 is MGHDK and CDR2 SYGVNS. The CDR3 DNA sequence: TGTGCCAGCAGTGAATGGCCTAGCTCCTATAATTCACCCCTCCACTTT. It specifies CASSEWPSSYNSPLHF.

The rearrangement links TRBV4-2 to TRBJ2-7; 10 nucleotides agree with TRBD2. This CDR3 region has 16 residues. Looked up from germline, CDR1 is LGHNA and CDR2 is YNFKEQ. Germline trimming cut 0 bases from V and 3 bases from J; bases unmatched to any gene: 5. This chain's CDR3 is CASSQDLAGEGYEQYF. The CDR3 bases are TGTGCCAGCAGCCAAGATCTAGCGGGGGAGGGCTACGAGCAGTACTTC.

This chain connects TRBV20-1 to TRBJ2-5; D not resolved. The length of the CDR3 is 10 residues. V was trimmed by 4 bases and J by 5 bases, leaving 5 bases between them. Germline lookup yields CDR1 DFQATT and CDR2 SNEGSKA (reference sequence). The CDR3 coding sequence is TGCAGTGCTACGTCCGAGACCCAGTACTTC. Encoded protein: CSATSETQYF.

A few counts support this clone. The genes are TRBV9 and TRBJ2-7; TRBD1 matches 10 bases. Trimming removed 3 bases from V and 6 bases from J; junction bases left unmatched: 6. This CDR3 region has 14 residues. Germline CDR1 reads SGDLS; CDR2 reads YYNGEE. CDR3 nucleotides: TGTGCCAGCAGCGCCGGGACAGGGGTCGTCGAGCAGTACTTC. This codes for CASSAGTGVVEQYF.